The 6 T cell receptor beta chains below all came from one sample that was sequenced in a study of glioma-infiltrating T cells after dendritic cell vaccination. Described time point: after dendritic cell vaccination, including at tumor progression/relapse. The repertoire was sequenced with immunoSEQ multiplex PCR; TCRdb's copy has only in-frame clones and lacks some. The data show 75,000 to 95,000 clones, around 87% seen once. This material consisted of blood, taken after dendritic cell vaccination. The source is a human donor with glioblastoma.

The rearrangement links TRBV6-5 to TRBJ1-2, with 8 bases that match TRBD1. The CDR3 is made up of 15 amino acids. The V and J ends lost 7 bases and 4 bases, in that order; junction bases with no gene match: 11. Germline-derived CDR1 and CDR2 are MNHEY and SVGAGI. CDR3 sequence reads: CASTGQQGVAYGYTF. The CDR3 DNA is TGTGCCAGCACAGGACAACAGGGGGTAGCCTATGGCTACACCTTC.

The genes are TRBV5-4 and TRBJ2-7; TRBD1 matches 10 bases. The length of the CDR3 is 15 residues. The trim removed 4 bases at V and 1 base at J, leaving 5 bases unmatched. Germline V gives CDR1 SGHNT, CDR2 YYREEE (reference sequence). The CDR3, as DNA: TGTGCCAGCAGCCACGGACAGGGGGTTTCCTACGAGCAGTACTTC. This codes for CASSHGQGVSYEQYF.

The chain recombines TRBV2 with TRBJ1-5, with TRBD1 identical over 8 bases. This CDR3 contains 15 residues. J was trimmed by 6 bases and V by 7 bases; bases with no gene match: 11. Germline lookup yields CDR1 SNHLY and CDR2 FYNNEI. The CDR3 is CASTIAAGGGQPQHF. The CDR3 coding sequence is TGTGCCAGCACCATCGCTGCAGGGGGCGGTCAGCCCCAGCATTTT.

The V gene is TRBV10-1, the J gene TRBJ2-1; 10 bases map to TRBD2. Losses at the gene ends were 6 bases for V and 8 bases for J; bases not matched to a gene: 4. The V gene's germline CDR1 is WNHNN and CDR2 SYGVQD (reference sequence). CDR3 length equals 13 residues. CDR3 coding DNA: TGCGCCAGCAGAGCCGGGACTAGCGATGAGCAGTTCTTC. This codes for CASRAGTSDEQFF.

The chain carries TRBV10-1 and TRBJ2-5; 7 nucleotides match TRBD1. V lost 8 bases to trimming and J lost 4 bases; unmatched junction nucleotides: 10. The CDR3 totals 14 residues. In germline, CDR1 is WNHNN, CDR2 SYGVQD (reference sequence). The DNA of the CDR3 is TGCGCCAGCCGAGCAACAGGGGTTGGAGAGACCCAGTACTTC. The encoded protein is CASRATGVGETQYF.

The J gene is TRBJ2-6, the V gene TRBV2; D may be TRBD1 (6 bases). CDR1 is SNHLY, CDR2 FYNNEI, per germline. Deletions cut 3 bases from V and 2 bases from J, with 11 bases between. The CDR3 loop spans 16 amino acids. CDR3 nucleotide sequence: TGTGCCAGCAGTGACCTACAGGGAGCTGGGGCCAACGTCCTGACTTTC. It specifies CASSDLQGAGANVLTF.